These 12 T cell receptor beta chains share one sample of origin, sequenced in a study of beta chain features in type 1 diabetes. General study findings and limits: Moderately but significantly shorter TCRB CDR3s were found in Type 1 diabetes patients in all four CD4+ subsets.

Investigators reverse transcribed all isolated RNA, so they sequenced expressed TCRB transcripts. Sequencing used immunoSEQ multiplex PCR; TCRdb keeps in-frame clones, though not all of them. The sample consists of 120,000 to 150,000 clones, about 13% of them appearing once. No antigen has been assigned to these receptors. The material sequenced was central memory CD4+ T cells from blood. Source of these receptors: a man younger than 30 with type 1 diabetes.

This clone was observed a handful of times. The CDR3 reads CASSPRNTDTQYF. The CDR3 coding sequence is TGTGCCAGCTCACCAAGGAACACAGATACGCAGTATTTT. The gene calls are TRBV18 and TRBJ2-3; D gene ambiguous. The CDR3 covers 13 residues. Germline V gives CDR1 KGHSH, CDR2 LQKENI. Trimming left V 2 bases short and J 2 bases short, with 5 bases between.

This sequence joins TRBV30 and TRBJ1-6, with 10 positions matching TRBD1. The CDR3 runs to 13 residues. Germline CDR1 GTSNPN, CDR2 SVGIG (reference sequence). The trim removed 8 bases at V and 9 bases at J, leaving 7 bases unmatched. The CDR3 loop reads CATRTGGVSPLHF. CDR3 sequence (DNA): TGTGCCACACGGACAGGGGGTGTTTCACCCCTCCACTTT.

In its sample, this clone was seen a few times. The V gene is TRBV7-2, the J gene TRBJ1-3; 7 positions agree with TRBD1. Germline CDR1 is SGHTA and CDR2 is FQGNSA. The CDR3 spans 15 residues. V dropped 4 bases and J dropped 0; count of bases not matched to a gene: 3. CDR3 bases: TGTGCCAGCAGCTCGACAGGGAACTCTGGAAACACCATATATTTT. It codes for CASSSTGNSGNTIYF.

This clone was observed a few times. This rearrangement joins TRBV5-1 to TRBJ1-4, with TRBD1 matching 10 bases. The length of the CDR3 is 14 residues. Germline values: CDR1 SGHRS, CDR2 YFSETQ. V lost 4 bases and J lost 8; bases outside the gene matches: 5. In nucleotides, the CDR3 is TGCGCCAGCAGCGGGGACAGGGGTTTGGAAAAACTGTTTTTT. Its protein is CASSGDRGLEKLFF.

The V gene is TRBV30, the J gene TRBJ1-1; 12 bases match TRBD1. With V trimmed by 8 bases and J by 1 base, 5 bases remained unmatched. In germline, CDR1 is GTSNPN, CDR2 SVGIG (reference sequence). The CDR3 length is 14 residues. The CDR3 DNA reads TGTGCCGTCGGGACAGGGGGCGCGAACACTGAAGCTTTCTTT. Protein sequence: CAVGTGGANTEAFF.

This clone appeared a few times. The chain has TRBV7-9 and TRBJ2-5, with 9 nucleotides matching TRBD2. Germline loops: CDR1 SEHNR, CDR2 FQNEAQ (reference sequence). CDR3 size: 14 residues. With V trimmed by 5 bases and J by 3 bases, 4 bases remained unmatched. The CDR3 here is CASSRGGREETQYF. DNA for the CDR3: TGTGCCAGCAGCCGTGGCGGGAGGGAAGAGACCCAGTACTTC.

For the CDR3, the DNA is TGTGCCAGTAGTAAAGCGGGGGGGACATACAATGAGCAGTTCTTC. Protein: CASSKAGGTYNEQFF. The chain employs TRBV19 and TRBJ2-1, with TRBD2 identical over 10 bases. This CDR3 comprises 15 residues. The germline V gene has CDR1 LNHDA and CDR2 SQIVND (reference sequence). The V segment lost 4 bases and the J segment 4 bases; nucleotides outside the gene matches: 4.

This clone has a handful of counts. J is TRBJ1-2 and V is TRBV30; D is undetermined. Germline V gene data show CDR1 as GTSNPN and CDR2 as SVGIG (reference sequence). V was shortened by 3 bases and J by 4 bases, with 15 bases between the two germline ends. The CDR3 has 14 residues. The chain's CDR3 is CAWSEAPSFYGYTF. The CDR3 coding sequence is TGTGCCTGGAGCGAGGCCCCTTCATTCTATGGCTACACCTTC.

In its sample, this clone ranks as medium-sized. This rearrangement joins TRBV6-1 to TRBJ2-1, with D possibly TRBD1 on 5 matching bases. V lost 8 bases to trimming and J lost 4 bases, with 12 bases between them. CDR1 is MNHNS and CDR2 is SASEGT in the germline V gene. This CDR3 contains 13 residues. CDR3 nucleotide sequence: TGTGCCAGCGGCAAGACAGTGTACAATGAGCAGTTCTTC. It yields the protein CASGKTVYNEQFF.

This clone was detected only a few times. The rearrangement joins TRBV25-1 to TRBJ2-7, with 8 positions matching TRBD2. V was clipped by 2 bases and J by 0 bases; unmatched bases: 3. Per the germline V gene, CDR1 is MGHDK and CDR2 is SYGVNS. The CDR3 runs 15 residues. The CDR3 region is CASSENLAGSYEQYF. CDR3 in DNA: TGTGCCAGCAGTGAAAACCTAGCGGGCTCCTACGAGCAGTACTTC.

A few counts support this clone. V and J are TRBV7-2 and TRBJ2-5; TRBD1 matches at 9 bases. CDR3 size: 13 residues. The trim removed 4 bases at V and 5 bases at J, leaving 2 bases unmatched. Germline assignment: CDR1 SGHTA and CDR2 FQGNSA. CDR3 residues: CASSYRGRETQYF. DNA of the CDR3: TGTGCCAGCAGCTACAGGGGGCGGGAGACCCAGTACTTC.

The rearrangement uses TRBV6-6 and TRBJ2-7, with D unresolved. The CDR3 loop spans 14 amino acids. CDR1 and CDR2 from the germline V gene are MNHNY and SVGAGI (reference sequence). V dropped 0 bases and J dropped 1 base, with 7 bases sitting between them. CDR3 residues: CASSYSTDSYEQYF. The CDR3 bases are TGTGCCAGCAGTTACTCCACAGATTCCTACGAGCAGTACTTC.